This T cell receptor (beta chain) came from a study of technical replicates of blood from a handful of donors. Germline lookup yields CDR1 MGHDK and CDR2 SYGVNS. The V and J ends lost 6 bases and 0 bases, in that order; junction bases with no gene match: 11. The CDR3 consists of 16 residues. The data were produced by immunoSEQ multiplex PCR, yet TCRdb's version contains in-frame clones alone and is incomplete. The sample has about 81,000 clones; about 96% are singletons. The genes are TRBV25-1 and TRBJ2-7; TRBD1 matches at 7 bases. The sequencing input was T cells isolated from PBMCs. The sequence derives from a human donor in good health. The CDR3, as DNA: TGTGCCAGCAGCTACCTGACAGGGCCCACCTCCTACGAGCAGTACTTC. Amino acids: CASSYLTGPTSYEQYF.